This is a list of T cell receptor beta chains from one sample in a study of blood T cell repertoires in COVID-19. The assay was immunoSEQ multiplex PCR, and TCRdb's table has in-frame clones only and misses some. The sample includes approximately 130,000 clones, more than 70% of them seen just once. Input material: peripheral blood. These receptors were obtained from a human donor in a cohort sampled during active COVID-19. Both conserved end residues are part of each CDR3. A D gene is named only where the DNA matches it firmly. Some rows have no size entry. The others give once, few or many, or a class for an expanded clone.

TRBJ2-3	few	TRBD2	TRBV19	CASSIIAGSTDTQYF	TGTGCCAGTAGTATAATAGCGGGAAGCACAGATACGCAGTATTTT
TRBJ2-1	.	TRBD1	TRBV10-1	CASSDRGGNEQFF	TGCGCCAGCAGCGACAGGGGAGGCAATGAGCAGTTCTTC
TRBJ1-4	.	.	TRBV4-1	CASSQDPGVANEKLFF	TGCGCCAGCAGCCAAGACCCCGGGGTTGCTAATGAAAAACTGTTTTTT
TRBJ1-3	once	.	TRBV10-2	CASKQEAGNTIYF	TGCGCCAGCAAGCAGGAAGCTGGAAACACCATATATTTT
TRBJ1-1	.	.	TRBV6-5	CASSYSQTLNTEAFF	TGTGCCAGCAGTTACTCGCAGACTCTGAACACTGAAGCTTTCTTT
TRBJ2-5	.	.	TRBV5-1	CASSLVGSEGTQYF	TGCGCCAGCAGCTTGGTGGGGAGCGAAGGGACCCAGTACTTC
TRBJ1-1	once	.	TRBV10-3	CATNAGASEAFF	TGTGCCACCAACGCGGGGGCCAGTGAAGCTTTCTTT
TRBJ2-2	.	TRBD2	TRBV27	CASSQRGPTSGRFGELFF	TGTGCCAGCAGTCAAAGGGGCCCTACTAGCGGGAGGTTCGGGGAGCTGTTTTTT
TRBJ1-6	.	TRBD1	TRBV9	CASSPGTGFYNSPLHF	TGTGCCAGCAGCCCCGGGACAGGTTTCTATAATTCACCCCTCCACTTT
TRBJ2-1	.	TRBD2	TRBV5-1	CASSSISGDYNEQFF	TGCGCCAGCAGCTCAATTAGCGGGGACTACAATGAGCAGTTCTTC
TRBJ2-5	.	TRBD2	TRBV5-1	CASSFSSTSGAPQYF	TGCGCCAGCAGCTTTTCTTCCACTAGCGGGGCCCCCCAGTACTTC
TRBJ2-2	once	TRBD1	TRBV5-1	CASRGTGGSGELFF	TGCGCCAGCAGAGGGACAGGGGGCTCCGGGGAGCTGTTTTTT
TRBJ2-5	.	.	TRBV11-2	CASSLVRGGASQETQYF	TGTGCCAGCAGCTTAGTCCGAGGGGGGGCGAGCCAAGAGACCCAGTACTTC
TRBJ1-5	.	TRBD1	TRBV27	CASSLVTGVQPQHF	TGTGCCAGCAGTTTAGTGACAGGGGTTCAGCCCCAGCATTTT
TRBJ2-7	.	.	TRBV11-2	CASSLVTRGSSYEQYF	TGTGCCAGCAGCTTAGTGACGAGGGGGAGCTCCTACGAGCAGTACTTC